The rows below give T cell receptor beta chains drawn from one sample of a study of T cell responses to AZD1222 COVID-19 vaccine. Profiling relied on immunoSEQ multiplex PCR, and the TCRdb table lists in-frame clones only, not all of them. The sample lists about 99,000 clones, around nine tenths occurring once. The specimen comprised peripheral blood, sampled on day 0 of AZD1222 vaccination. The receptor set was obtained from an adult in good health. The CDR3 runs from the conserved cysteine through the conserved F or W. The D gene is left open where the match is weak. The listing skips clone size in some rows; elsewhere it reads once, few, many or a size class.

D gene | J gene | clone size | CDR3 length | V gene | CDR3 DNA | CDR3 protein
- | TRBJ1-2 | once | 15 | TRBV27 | TGTGCCAGCAGTTATCAAGGGGCATATATCTATGGCTACACCTTC | CASSYQGAYIYGYTF
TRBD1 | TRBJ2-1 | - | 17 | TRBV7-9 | TGTGCCAGCAGCCAAGACAGGGGGCGGATTGCCTACAATGAGCAGTTCTTC | CASSQDRGRIAYNEQFF
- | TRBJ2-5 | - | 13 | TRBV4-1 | TGCGCCAGCAGGGAAGCTAAGGGGGAGACCCAGTACTTC | CASREAKGETQYF
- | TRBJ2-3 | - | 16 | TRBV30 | TGTGCCTGGAGTGTAGGAAAGGGGGGGCGCACAGATACGCAGTATTTT | CAWSVGKGGRTDTQYF
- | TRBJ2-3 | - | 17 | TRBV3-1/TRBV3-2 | TGTGCCAGCAGCCCTCTAAGGGGGGGCTTGGTTTCAGATACGCAGTATTTT | CASSPLRGGLVSDTQYF
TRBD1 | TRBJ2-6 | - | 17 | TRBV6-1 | TGTGCCAGCAGTGGGGGGACAGGGGGCTCTGGGGCCAACGTCCTGACTTTC | CASSGGTGGSGANVLTF
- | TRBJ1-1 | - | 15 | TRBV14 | TGTGCCAGCAGCCTCCGACTAATGGGGAACACTGAAGCTTTCTTT | CASSLRLMGNTEAFF
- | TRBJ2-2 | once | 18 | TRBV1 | TGCACCAGCAGCCGGGTTCAGGTCCGGGGGGGGAACACCGGGGAGCTGTTTTTT | CTSSRVQVRGGNTGELFF
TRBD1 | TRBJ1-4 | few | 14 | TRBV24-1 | TGTGCCACCAGTGATGGGACAGGTGCTGAAAAACTGTTTTTT | CATSDGTGAEKLFF
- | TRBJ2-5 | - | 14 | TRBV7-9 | TGTGCCAGCAGCCTTATTGGGGGATTGGAGACCCAGTACTTC | CASSLIGGLETQYF
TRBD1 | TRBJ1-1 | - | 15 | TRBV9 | TGTGCCAGCAGCGTAGAGGGACAGGGGGTGACTGAAGCTTTCTTT | CASSVEGQGVTEAFF
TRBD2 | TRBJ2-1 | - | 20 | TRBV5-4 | TGTGCCAGCAGCCTCCCCCCGGGACTAGCGGGAGGCACCTCCTACAATGAGCAGTTCTTC | CASSLPPGLAGGTSYNEQFF